Given below is one TCR beta chain in context. Other DNA sequences from this sample encode an identical CDR3 as well. The data stem from a study of blood T cell repertoires in COVID-19. Study information: PBMCs, B-cell-depleted T cells, or T cells provided the cDNA or gDNA that made up the material.

V lost 0 bases, J lost 2 bases, and 8 bases lay in between. The CDR3 extends over 14 amino acids. Germline V gene lookup returns CDR1 LNHNV and CDR2 YYDKDF (reference sequence). Measured with immunoSEQ multiplex PCR; TCRdb has only the in-frame clones, and not every one. The sample lists about 380,000 clones; more than 65% were seen once. Sequences were obtained from peripheral blood. This TCR was recovered from a human donor with acute or convalescent COVID-19. The donor label of this sample is uncertain. The gene calls are TRBV15 and TRBJ2-7; tentative D call: TRBD1 (5 bases). The CDR3 DNA reads as TGTGCCACCAGCAGAGATCAGGGCCCCTACGAGCAGTACTTC. This sequence encodes CATSRDQGPYEQYF. The variable domain in full, completed from reference TRBV15 and TRBJ2-7, reads DAMVIQNPRYQVTQFGKPVTLSCSQTLNHNVMYWYQQKSSQAPKLLFHYYDKDFNNEADTPDNFQSRRPNTSFCFLDIRSPGLGDTAMYLCATSRDQGPYEQYFGPGTRLTVT.